This passage covers 11 T cell receptor beta chains from one sample sequenced in a study of T cells in Graves' hyperthyroidism and ophthalmopathy. RNA transcripts provided the source from which TCR beta CDR3 regions were amplified. An initial round of RT-PCR targeting the TCR CDR3 relied on the HTBI primer set. TCRdb reprocessed the multiplex PCR reads with MiXCR, giving one entry per CDR3 protein. Of approximately 530,000 distinct CDR3 sequences in the sample, around 20% were seen once. The sequenced sample was blood. The receptors shown here come from a man aged 40-50 years with Graves' ophthalmopathy.

This chain connects TRBV9 to TRBJ1-5; D is undetermined. The germline CDR1 and CDR2 sequences are SGDLS and YYNGEE. The V end lost 0 bases, the J end lost 6 bases, and 10 bases lay between the germline ends. This CDR3 region has 14 residues. The CDR3 nucleotides read TGTGCCAGCAGCGTAGATGCGGGTAGTCAGCCCCAGCATTTT. Its translation: CASSVDAGSQPQHF. Supplemented by reference TRBV9 and TRBJ1-5, the full variable domain reads DSGVTQTPKHLITATGQRVTLRCSPRSGDLSVYWYQQSLDQGLQFLIQYYNGEERAKGNILERFSAQQFPDLHSELNLSSLELGDSALYFCASSVDAGSQPQHFGDGTRLSIL.

At least ten counts were recorded for this clonotype. The chain carries TRBV2 and TRBJ2-5; 12 bases map to TRBD2. V trimming: 6 bases; J trimming: 5 bases; junction bases outside the gene matches: 7. Germline CDR1 reads SNHLY; CDR2 reads FYNNEI. This CDR3 is 15 amino acids long. CDR3 protein: CASRATGLAGETQYF. Written as DNA, the CDR3 is TGTGCCAGCAGGGCTACCGGACTAGCGGGGGAGACCCAGTACTTC.

The chain carries TRBV7-2 and TRBJ1-3; D is perhaps TRBD1 (5 bases). V was shortened by 6 bases and J by 1 base, with 22 bases between the two germline ends. The CDR3 has 18 amino acids. Germline V lookup: CDR1 SGHTA, CDR2 FQGNSA. CDR3 in amino acids: CASSRSPTGHRSGNTIYF. CDR3 DNA: TGTGCCAGCAGTCGATCTCCGACCGGACATCGTTCTGGAAACACCATATATTTT.

A word on this clonotype: The CDR3 carries no conserved terminal phenylalanine or tryptophan, so it likely arises from a read error. The chain joins TRBV18 to TRBJ2-5; TRBD1 is a possible D gene (5 bases). This CDR3 has 15 amino acids. Germline V lookup: CDR1 KGHSH, CDR2 LQKENI. Trimming took 3 bases from V and 4 from J, leaving 15 bases between them. The CDR3 region is CASSPRSGIGETQYS. CDR3 bases: TGTGCCAGCTCACCTCGTTCAGGGATCGGAGAGACCCAGTACTCC.

A note on this clonotype: A much larger clone lies a single base off, so this may be a read error. The chain links TRBV11-2 to TRBJ2-7, with TRBD1 matching 11 bases. V lost 7 bases to trimming and J lost 9 bases; unmatched junction nucleotides: 8. The germline V gene encodes CDR1 SGHAT and CDR2 FQNNGV. The CDR3 loop spans 13 amino acids. The CDR3 bases are TGTGCCAGCATCCGGACAGGGGGCCTCGGGCAGTACTTC. It codes for CASIRTGGLGQYF.

Concerning this clonotype itself: With a much larger clone just one base away, this may be a read error. J is TRBJ2-2 and V is TRBV11-2; unclear D gene. Germline V CDR1 and CDR2: SGHAT, FQNNGV. Trimming removed 6 bases from V and 3 bases from J, with 8 bases in between. This CDR3 has 13 residues. For the CDR3, the DNA is TGTGCCAGCAGTAAACAACACACCGGGGAGCTGTTTTTT. It is translated as CASSKQHTGELFF.

This sequence joins TRBV5-1 and TRBJ1-5; weak D call: TRBD1 (5 bases). Per germline, CDR1 SGHRS and CDR2 YFSETQ. Trimming left V 2 bases short and J 2 bases short, with 14 bases between. This CDR3 is 16 amino acids long. CDR3 residues: CASSLTPDKGNQPQHF. In nucleotides, the CDR3 is TGCGCCAGCAGCTTAACCCCGGACAAAGGCAATCAGCCCCAGCATTTT.

Ten or more counts support this clonotype. The chain employs TRBV20-1 and TRBJ2-3, with D maybe TRBD1 (6 bases). V was clipped by 4 bases and J by 2 bases, with 19 bases between them. Germline CDR1 reads DFQATT; CDR2 reads SNEGSKA (reference sequence). CDR3 size: 16 residues. CDR3 protein: CSATPGGRGDTDTQYF. CDR3 sequence (DNA): TGCAGTGCTACTCCTGGTGGCAGGGGAGACACAGATACGCAGTATTTT.

The table lists this clonotype with a few counts. The chain recombines TRBV7-2 with TRBJ1-4; D is uncertain. The CDR3 is made up of 15 amino acids. The V gene lost 4 bases and the J gene lost 3 bases, with 12 bases spanning the gap. Germline assignment: CDR1 SGHTA and CDR2 FQGNSA. The DNA of the CDR3 is TGTGCCAGCAGCTATTACAGCCTACCTAATGAAAAACTGTTTTTT. This gives the protein CASSYYSLPNEKLFF.

The rearrangement uses TRBV7-3 and TRBJ2-1, with 8 bases aligning to TRBD2. Trimming cost V 5 bases and J 7 bases; bases outside gene matches: 10. The CDR3 extends over 15 amino acids. Germline assignment: CDR1 SGHTA and CDR2 FQGTGA. CDR3 sequence (DNA): TGTGCCAGCAGCCCCAGCGGGAGCAGGGCGAATGAGCAGTTCTTC. Amino acid sequence: CASSPSGSRANEQFF.

The chain has TRBV29-1 and TRBJ2-5; D may correspond to TRBD1 or TRBD2 (5 bases each). The germline V and J ends were trimmed by 8 bases and 5 bases, with 12 bases remaining between them. Germline V gene data show CDR1 as SQVTM and CDR2 as ANQGSEA. The CDR3 consists of 11 residues. The CDR3: CSFRGGETQYF. For the CDR3, the DNA is TGCAGCTTCCGGGGCGGGGAGACCCAGTACTTC.